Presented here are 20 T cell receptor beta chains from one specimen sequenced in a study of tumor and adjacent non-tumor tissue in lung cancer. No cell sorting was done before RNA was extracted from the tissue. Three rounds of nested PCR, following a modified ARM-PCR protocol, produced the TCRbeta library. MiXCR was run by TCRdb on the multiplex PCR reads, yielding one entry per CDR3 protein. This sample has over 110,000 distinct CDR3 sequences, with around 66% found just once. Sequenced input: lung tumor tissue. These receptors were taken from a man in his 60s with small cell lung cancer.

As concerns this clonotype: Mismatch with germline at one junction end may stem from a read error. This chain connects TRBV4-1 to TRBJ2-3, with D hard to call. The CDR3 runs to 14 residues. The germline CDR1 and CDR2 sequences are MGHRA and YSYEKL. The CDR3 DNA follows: TGCACCAGCAGCCAAGAAAGCACTGAAGATACGCAGTATTTT. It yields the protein CTSSQESTEDTQYF.

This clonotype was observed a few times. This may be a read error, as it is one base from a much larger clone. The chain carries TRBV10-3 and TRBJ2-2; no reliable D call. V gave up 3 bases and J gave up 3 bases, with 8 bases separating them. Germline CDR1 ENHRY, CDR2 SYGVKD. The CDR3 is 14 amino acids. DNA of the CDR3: TGTGCCATCAGTGAAGGATGTGACACCGGGGAGCTGTTTTTT. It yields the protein CAISEGCDTGELFF.

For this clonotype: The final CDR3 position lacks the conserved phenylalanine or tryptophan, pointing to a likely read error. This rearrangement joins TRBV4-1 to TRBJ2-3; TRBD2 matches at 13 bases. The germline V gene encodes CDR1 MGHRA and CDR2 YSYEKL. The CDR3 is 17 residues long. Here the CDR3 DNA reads TGTGCCAGCAGCCGAGGGTTACTAGCGGGAGGGACAGATACGCAGTATCTT. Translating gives CASSRGLLAGGTDTQYL.

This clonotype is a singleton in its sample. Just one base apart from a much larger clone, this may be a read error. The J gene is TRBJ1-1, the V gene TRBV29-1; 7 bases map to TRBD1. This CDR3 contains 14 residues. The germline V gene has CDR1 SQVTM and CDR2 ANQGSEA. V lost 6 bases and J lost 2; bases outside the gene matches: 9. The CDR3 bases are TGCAGCGTAGCCGGGACAGACGCAAACACTGAAGCTTTCTTT. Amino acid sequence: CSVAGTDANTEAFF.

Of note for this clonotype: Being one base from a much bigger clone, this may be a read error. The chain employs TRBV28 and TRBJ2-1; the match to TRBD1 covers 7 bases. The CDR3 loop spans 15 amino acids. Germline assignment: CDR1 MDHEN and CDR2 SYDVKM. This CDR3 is CASNLGDRTYNEQFF. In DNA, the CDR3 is TGTGCCAGCAATTTAGGGGACAGAACGTACAATGAGCAGTTCTTC.

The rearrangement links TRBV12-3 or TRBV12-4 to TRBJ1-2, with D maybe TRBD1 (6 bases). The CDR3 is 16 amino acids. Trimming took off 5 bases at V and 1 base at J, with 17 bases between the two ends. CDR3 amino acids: CASSSRRDTHNYGYTF. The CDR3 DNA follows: TGTGCCAGCAGTAGTCGGCGGGACACACATAACTATGGCTACACCTTC.

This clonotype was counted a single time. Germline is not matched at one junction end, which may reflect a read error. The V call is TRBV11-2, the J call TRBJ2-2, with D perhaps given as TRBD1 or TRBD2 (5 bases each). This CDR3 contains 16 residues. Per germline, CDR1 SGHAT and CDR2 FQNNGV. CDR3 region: CANSLGRTGFTGELFF. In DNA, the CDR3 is TGTGCCAACAGCCTGGGGCGGACTGGGTTCACCGGGGAGCTGTTTTTT.

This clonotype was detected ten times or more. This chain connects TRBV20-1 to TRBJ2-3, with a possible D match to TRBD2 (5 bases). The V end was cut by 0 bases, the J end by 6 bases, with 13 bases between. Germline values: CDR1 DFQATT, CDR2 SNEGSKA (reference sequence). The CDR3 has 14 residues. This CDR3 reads CSARDRLTGDTQYF. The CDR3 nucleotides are TGCAGTGCTAGAGATCGACTAACGGGGGATACGCAGTATTTT.

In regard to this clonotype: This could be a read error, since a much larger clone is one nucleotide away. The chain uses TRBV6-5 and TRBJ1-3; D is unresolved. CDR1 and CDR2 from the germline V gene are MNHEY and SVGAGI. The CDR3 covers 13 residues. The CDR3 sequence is CASSPEAGNTINF. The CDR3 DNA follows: TGTGCCAGCAGTCCCGAGGCTGGAAACACCATAAATTTT.

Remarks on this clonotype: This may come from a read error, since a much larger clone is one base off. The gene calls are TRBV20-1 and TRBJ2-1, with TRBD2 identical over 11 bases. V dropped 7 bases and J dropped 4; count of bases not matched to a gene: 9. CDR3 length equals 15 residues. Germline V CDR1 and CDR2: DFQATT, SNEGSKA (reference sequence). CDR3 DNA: TGCAGTGTCCCACTAGCGGGAGACAGGTACAATGAGCAGTTCTTC. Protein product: CSVPLAGDRYNEQFF.

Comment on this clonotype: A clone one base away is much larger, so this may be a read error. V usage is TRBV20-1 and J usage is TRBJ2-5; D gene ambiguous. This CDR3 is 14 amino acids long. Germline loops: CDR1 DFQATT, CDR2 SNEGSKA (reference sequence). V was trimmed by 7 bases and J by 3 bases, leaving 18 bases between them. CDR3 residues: CSVPARLLKETQYF. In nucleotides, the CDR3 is TGCAGTGTCCCGGCACGATTGTTGAAAGAGACCCAGTACTTC.

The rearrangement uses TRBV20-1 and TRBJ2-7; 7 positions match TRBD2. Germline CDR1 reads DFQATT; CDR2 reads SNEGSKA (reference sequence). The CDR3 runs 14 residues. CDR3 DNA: TGCAGTGCAAAGGCTAGCGGAAATTCCTACGAGCAATACGTC. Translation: CSAKASGNSYEQYV.

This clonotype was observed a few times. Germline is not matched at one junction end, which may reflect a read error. This chain's CDR3 is CSETLGTDPQYF. In nucleotides, the CDR3 is TGCAGCGAAACATTAGGCACAGATCCGCAGTATTTT. The chain couples TRBV29-1 to TRBJ2-3; D gene ambiguous. This CDR3 comprises 12 residues. Germline V lookup: CDR1 SQVTM, CDR2 ANQGSEA.

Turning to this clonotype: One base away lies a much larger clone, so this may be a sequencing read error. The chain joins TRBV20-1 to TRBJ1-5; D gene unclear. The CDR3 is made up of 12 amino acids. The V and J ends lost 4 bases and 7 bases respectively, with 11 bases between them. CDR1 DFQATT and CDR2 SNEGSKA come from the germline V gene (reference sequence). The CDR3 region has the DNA TGCAGTGCTAAAAATAATAAACAGCCCCAGCATTTT. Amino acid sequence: CSAKNNKQPQHF.

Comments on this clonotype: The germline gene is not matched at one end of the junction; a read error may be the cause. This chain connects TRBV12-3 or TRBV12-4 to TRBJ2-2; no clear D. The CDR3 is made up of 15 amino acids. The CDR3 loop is CVSSHETECPGELFF. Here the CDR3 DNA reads TGTGTCAGCAGTCACGAAACGGAGTGCCCAGGGGAGCTGTTTTTT.

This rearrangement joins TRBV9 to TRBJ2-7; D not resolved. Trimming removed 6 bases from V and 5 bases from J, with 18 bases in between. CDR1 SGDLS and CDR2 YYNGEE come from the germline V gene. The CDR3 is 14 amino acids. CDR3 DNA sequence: TGTGCCAGCAACCCCTCCGTTGGGATCCACGAGCAGTACTTC. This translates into CASNPSVGIHEQYF.

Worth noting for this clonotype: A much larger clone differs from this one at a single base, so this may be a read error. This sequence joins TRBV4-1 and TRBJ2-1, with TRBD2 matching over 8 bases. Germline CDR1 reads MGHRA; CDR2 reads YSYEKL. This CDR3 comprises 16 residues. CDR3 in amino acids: CTSSLKTSASYNEQFF. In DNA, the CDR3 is TGCACCAGCAGCCTAAAGACTAGCGCTTCCTACAATGAGCAGTTCTTC.

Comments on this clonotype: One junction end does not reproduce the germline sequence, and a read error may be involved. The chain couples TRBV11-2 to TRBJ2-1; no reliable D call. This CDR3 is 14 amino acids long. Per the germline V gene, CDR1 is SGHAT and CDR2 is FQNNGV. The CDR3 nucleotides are TGTGCCACCAGCTTCGGGTCAGCTTACAATGAGCAGTTCTTC. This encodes CATSFGSAYNEQFF.

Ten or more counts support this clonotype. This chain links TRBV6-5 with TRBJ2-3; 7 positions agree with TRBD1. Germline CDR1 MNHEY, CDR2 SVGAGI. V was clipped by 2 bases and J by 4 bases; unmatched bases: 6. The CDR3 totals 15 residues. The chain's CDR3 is CASSYTSQGADTQYF. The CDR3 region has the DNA TGTGCCAGCAGTTACACCTCGCAGGGGGCAGATACGCAGTATTTT.

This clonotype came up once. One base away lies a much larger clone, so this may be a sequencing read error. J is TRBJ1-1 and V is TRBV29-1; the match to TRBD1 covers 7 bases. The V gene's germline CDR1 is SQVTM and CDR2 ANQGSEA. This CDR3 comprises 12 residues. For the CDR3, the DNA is TGCAGCGTTGTCGAGGGGGCGGCTGAAGCTTTATTT. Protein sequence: CSVVEGAAEALF.